Listed below are T cell receptor beta chains from one sample, sequenced in a study of spatial heterogeneity in lung cancer. TCRdb called the 5' RACE reads again in MiXCR, with one record for every CDR3 protein. Of around 63,000 distinct CDR3 sequences listed, under 7.5% are singletons. The material sequenced was PBMCs, taken at surgery. The source of these receptors is a female donor with early-stage non-small cell lung cancer. Both conserved end residues are trimmed from each CDR3. The D gene is left open where the match is weak.

V gene	J gene	D gene	CDR3 protein
TRBV30	TRBJ2-5	.	AWSVRAGGETQY
TRBV20-1	TRBJ2-1	TRBD2	SAPLSGGSYNEQF
TRBV19	TRBJ2-3	.	ASSIESTDTQY
TRBV7-3	TRBJ2-3	.	ASSYTGSTDTQY
TRBV20-1	TRBJ2-5	.	SAPETGRQETQY
TRBV5-1	TRBJ2-7	TRBD1	ASSLTDREYEQY
TRBV6-1	TRBJ1-4	.	ASSEIKGSNEKLF
TRBV10-2	TRBJ1-6	.	ASSESTSGVSPLH
TRBV7-9	TRBJ2-7	.	AGTGTVSSYEQY
TRBV7-3	TRBJ2-2	TRBD1	ASSLGDRRDTGELF
TRBV7-9	TRBJ1-1	.	ASSLGSGHTVAF
TRBV24-1	TRBJ2-3	TRBD2	ATSDLGGGVGTQY
TRBV7-8	TRBJ1-4	TRBD1	ASSPQGGVNEELF
TRBV21-1	TRBJ1-5	.	ASSKEGRGFPISNQPQH
TRBV5-5	TRBJ1-1	.	ASSGRTARA
TRBV6-5	TRBJ2-5	TRBD2	ASRVPGLSSETQY
TRBV20-1	TRBJ2-3	.	SARRVGTDTQY
TRBV20-1	TRBJ1-5	TRBD1	SASTGGNQPQH
TRBV10-1	TRBJ2-1	.	ASSEGLSSYNEQF
TRBV6-5	TRBJ2-7	TRBD1	ASSYHETGSSYEQY
TRBV12-3/TRBV12-4	TRBJ1-2	.	ASSFNDYGYT
TRBV27	TRBJ2-1	TRBD1	ASSLGTGGYNEQF
TRBV4-1	TRBJ2-6	.	ASSRREANVLT
TRBV11-2	TRBJ2-6	.	ASSLGYNAGANVLT
TRBV6-5	TRBJ2-7	TRBD2	ASSGLAGGIYEQY
TRBV27	TRBJ1-3	.	ASSLRDIRSGNTIY